These 5 T cell receptor beta chains share one sample of origin, sequenced in a study of CD8+ T cells in alopecia areata. It was cDNA, reverse transcribed from extracted RNA, that served as the sequencing template. Clones were read by immunoSEQ multiplex PCR, and TCRdb kept only the in-frame ones, dropping some. The sample includes some 170,000 clones, 50% to 60% of them seen just once. Here the sequenced sample was CD4+ T cells sorted from blood, taken at week 0. The receptors were gathered from a human donor with alopecia areata.

About this clone: Other nucleotide sequences in the sample specify the same CDR3. The rearrangement joins TRBV30 to TRBJ2-3; maybe TRBD2 (6 bases). Per germline, CDR1 GTSNPN and CDR2 SVGIG (reference sequence). The CDR3 spans 14 residues. Between the trimmed V and J ends, which lost 0 bases and 3 bases, there was a span of 10 bases. CDR3 amino acids: CAWSVRGSTDTQYF. CDR3 bases: TGTGCCTGGAGTGTCCGGGGGTCGACAGATACGCAGTATTTT.

This clone was detected a few times. The chain couples TRBV6-5 to TRBJ1-2, with TRBD1 identical over 7 bases. The V gene's germline CDR1 is MNHEY and CDR2 SVGAGI. The CDR3 extends over 12 amino acids. With 6 bases clipped from V and 4 bases from J, the junction kept 2 bases outside the gene matches. CDR3 DNA sequence: TGTGCCAGCAGAACAGGGGTCTATGGCTACACCTTC. Translation gives CASRTGVYGYTF.

The chain has TRBV23-1 and TRBJ1-5; perhaps TRBD1 as D (6 bases). TRBV23-1 is reported as an ORF; its role is uncertain. Trimming took 3 bases from V and 6 from J, leaving 15 bases between them. The CDR3 consists of 15 residues. CDR3 coding DNA: TGCGCCAGCAGTCAGTGGCAGGGGATTAGTCAGCCCCAGCATTTT. The encoded protein is CASSQWQGISQPQHF.

The chain carries TRBV2 and TRBJ2-7, with no clear D. The germline V and J ends were trimmed by 7 bases and 2 bases, with 6 bases remaining between them. From germline, CDR1 is SNHLY and CDR2 FYNNEI. The CDR3 runs to 11 residues. DNA of the CDR3: TGTGCCAGCACCCCGGCCTACGAGCAGTACTTC. Its protein product is CASTPAYEQYF.

The chain combines TRBV29-1 with TRBJ1-2; no definite D call. Trimming cost V 4 bases and J 2 bases, with 14 bases left between them. This CDR3 spans 14 amino acids. CDR1 and CDR2 (germline): SQVTM, ANQGSEA. Here the CDR3 DNA reads TGCAGCGTTGGGGAGGGCGGACGGAACTATGGCTACACCTTC. Translated, it gives CSVGEGGRNYGYTF.